At least ten counts were recorded for the clone carrying this TCR beta chain. Losses at the gene ends were 5 bases for V and 4 bases for J; bases not matched to a gene: 6. In germline, CDR1 is SGHTA, CDR2 FQGTGA. CDR3 size: 16 residues. A single record per CDR3 protein comes from TCRdb applying MiXCR to the 5' RACE reads. The profile shows some 210,000 distinct CDR3 sequences, around 19% of them singletons. This sample is part of a study of T-cell memory formation after mild COVID-19. This clonotype was sampled from an adult woman who had mild COVID-19 (a few samples of this study predate the infection). Cell type and time point are not known. The chain employs TRBV7-3 and TRBJ2-3; TRBD2 agrees at 13 bases. What was sequenced was PBMCs or a T cell subset sorted from them (not recorded which). The CDR3 reads CASSRGLAGVSDTQYF. DNA for the CDR3: TGTGCCAGCAGCCGAGGACTAGCGGGAGTGTCAGATACGCAGTATTTT.